Listed below are T cell receptor beta chains from one sample, sequenced in a study of PD-1 blockade in mismatch repair-deficient tumors. TCRdb's table, derived via immunoSEQ multiplex PCR, lists solely in-frame clones and lacks some. Altogether about 110,000 clones are present, over 60% being singletons, with the ten largest covering 4% to 5%. The sample consisted of peripheral blood, taken approximately 64 weeks after starting pembrolizumab. Receptors were obtained from an adult with mismatch repair-deficient cancer. Both conserved end residues are part of each CDR3. Each record gives: CDR3 length, V gene, clone size, D gene, J gene, CDR3 DNA, CDR3 protein. The D gene is left open where the match is weak. Part of the rows lack a size; the others show once, few, many or a class for expanded clones.

length: 15
V: TRBV7-9
size: .
D: .
J: TRBJ1-4
DNA: TGTGCCAGCAGCACGACGCGGGGGGCTAATGAAAAACTGTTTTTT
CDR3: CASSTTRGANEKLFF

length: 15
V: TRBV11-2
size: .
D: .
J: TRBJ2-2
DNA: TGTGCCAGCAGCCGATTAGTGGGCGGCACCGGGGAGCTGTTTTTT
CDR3: CASSRLVGGTGELFF

length: 15
V: TRBV15
size: .
D: .
J: TRBJ1-3
DNA: TGTGCCACCAGCAGAGAAGCGCGTCCCGGAAACACCATATATTTT
CDR3: CATSREARPGNTIYF

length: 12
V: TRBV7-3
size: .
D: .
J: TRBJ2-1
DNA: TGTGCCAGCAGAAATCTGCGGGGTGAGCAGTTCTTC
CDR3: CASRNLRGEQFF

length: 14
V: TRBV15
size: .
D: .
J: TRBJ2-7
DNA: TGTGCCACCAGCCTTGGACACCCGACCTACGAGCAGTACTTC
CDR3: CATSLGHPTYEQYF

length: 14
V: TRBV15
size: .
D: .
J: TRBJ2-7
DNA: TGTGCCACCAGCAGAGAGCTTGGGGGCTACGAGCAGTACTTC
CDR3: CATSRELGGYEQYF

length: 18
V: TRBV10-3
size: .
D: TRBD1
J: TRBJ2-7
DNA: TGTGCCATCAGCCCAAGCGGAGGAGACAGGGCCTTTTCCTACGAGCAGTACTTC
CDR3: CAISPSGGDRAFSYEQYF

length: 14
V: TRBV7-9
size: .
D: .
J: TRBJ2-3
DNA: TGTGCCAGCAGCAACCGGACGGTCCGGGATACGCAGTATTTT
CDR3: CASSNRTVRDTQYF

length: 13
V: TRBV30
size: .
D: .
J: TRBJ2-7
DNA: TGTGCCTGGAGTGTTGACAGCGGCCTCGAGCAGTACTTC
CDR3: CAWSVDSGLEQYF

length: 17
V: TRBV29-1
size: .
D: TRBD1
J: TRBJ2-7
DNA: TGCAGCGTTGAAGAGGCTAGTTGGGACAGGCGGACCTACGAGCAGTACTTC
CDR3: CSVEEASWDRRTYEQYF

length: 14
V: TRBV5-1
size: .
D: .
J: TRBJ1-4
DNA: TGCGCCAGCAGCCGCAGAACAACTAATGAAAAACTGTTTTTT
CDR3: CASSRRTTNEKLFF

length: 14
V: TRBV27
size: few
D: TRBD1
J: TRBJ1-2
DNA: TGTGCCAGCAGTTTGGGTACAGGGGGCAGAGGCTACACCTTC
CDR3: CASSLGTGGRGYTF

length: 18
V: TRBV27
size: .
D: .
J: TRBJ1-5
DNA: TGTGCCAGCAGTTCCCTTGGGGTTGGGGGCGTTGGCAATCAGCCCCAGCATTTT
CDR3: CASSSLGVGGVGNQPQHF

length: 14
V: TRBV4-3
size: .
D: .
J: TRBJ1-1
DNA: TGCGCCAGCAGCCAAGATCCCCAGGGAGCTGAAGCTTTCTTT
CDR3: CASSQDPQGAEAFF

length: 12
V: TRBV6-6
size: .
D: .
J: TRBJ2-7
DNA: TGTGCCAGCAGTTACCTTGACAGCGAGCAGTACTTC
CDR3: CASSYLDSEQYF

length: 12
V: TRBV27
size: once
D: .
J: TRBJ1-1
DNA: TGTGCCAGTTATGGACGGTCCACTGAAGCTTTCTTT
CDR3: CASYGRSTEAFF

length: 15
V: TRBV6-5
size: few
D: TRBD1
J: TRBJ2-2
DNA: TGTGCCAGCAGTTGGGGGCAGGGGGCCCCCGGGGAGCTGTTTTTT
CDR3: CASSWGQGAPGELFF

length: 15
V: TRBV5-1
size: .
D: TRBD1
J: TRBJ1-6
DNA: TGCGCCAGCAGCTTGGAGGGGGCGTATAATTCACCCCTCCACTTT
CDR3: CASSLEGAYNSPLHF

length: 13
V: TRBV11-3
size: .
D: .
J: TRBJ1-1
DNA: TGTGCCAGCAGCTTTAACATGAACACTGAAGCTTTCTTT
CDR3: CASSFNMNTEAFF

length: 15
V: TRBV2
size: few
D: TRBD2
J: TRBJ2-1
DNA: TGTGCCAGCAGATTAGGACTAGCGGGTCCAAATGAGCAGTTCTTC
CDR3: CASRLGLAGPNEQFF

length: 13
V: TRBV18
size: .
D: .
J: TRBJ2-1
DNA: TGTGCCAGCTCACCGCCTCTGGTCAATGAGCAGTTCTTC
CDR3: CASSPPLVNEQFF

length: 14
V: TRBV9
size: .
D: .
J: TRBJ2-3
DNA: TGTGCCAGCAGCGTACGATCAGAGAAAGATACGCAGTATTTT
CDR3: CASSVRSEKDTQYF

length: 13
V: TRBV19
size: .
D: .
J: TRBJ1-1
DNA: TGTGCCAGTAGTTTCAGGGTGGGCACTGAAGCTTTCTTT
CDR3: CASSFRVGTEAFF

length: 15
V: TRBV4-2
size: .
D: TRBD2
J: TRBJ2-3
DNA: TGTGCCAGCAGCCTTAGACCGGGAGGGACAGATACGCAGTATTTT
CDR3: CASSLRPGGTDTQYF

length: 16
V: TRBV5-1
size: .
D: TRBD2
J: TRBJ2-1
DNA: TGCGCCAGCAGCTTGGTTGCGGGAGGGCCGTACAATGAGCAGTTCTTC
CDR3: CASSLVAGGPYNEQFF

length: 16
V: TRBV27
size: .
D: .
J: TRBJ2-7
DNA: TGTGCCAGCAGTCCCCACCGGACAAGGAGCTCCTACGAGCAGTACTTC
CDR3: CASSPHRTRSSYEQYF

length: 17
V: TRBV10-3
size: .
D: TRBD2
J: TRBJ2-6
DNA: TGTGCCATCAGTGAGTCGAGGCGGGGGGCTGGGGCCAACGTCCTGACTTTC
CDR3: CAISESRRGAGANVLTF

length: 14
V: TRBV2
size: few
D: .
J: TRBJ1-4
DNA: TGTGCCATAGACACGGAGGCAGGGCGTGAAAAACTGTTTTTT
CDR3: CAIDTEAGREKLFF

length: 14
V: TRBV11-2
size: .
D: .
J: TRBJ2-1
DNA: TGTGCCAGCAGCTTAGCTCTACCCTACAATGAGCAGTTCTTC
CDR3: CASSLALPYNEQFF

length: 14
V: TRBV6-1
size: .
D: TRBD2
J: TRBJ2-7
DNA: TGTGCCAGCAGTCAACGGACTAGGCTCTACGAGCAGTACTTC
CDR3: CASSQRTRLYEQYF

length: 16
V: TRBV7-8
size: .
D: .
J: TRBJ1-3
DNA: TGTGCCAGCAGCCCGGAGGAAGGGGCTCCCGGAAACACCATATATTTT
CDR3: CASSPEEGAPGNTIYF

length: 13
V: TRBV10-3
size: few
D: .
J: TRBJ2-7
DNA: TGTGCCATCATGAACCCAGTCTCCTACGAGCAGTACTTC
CDR3: CAIMNPVSYEQYF

length: 16
V: TRBV6-4
size: .
D: TRBD2
J: TRBJ2-2
DNA: TGTGCCAGCAGTGACTCCCCGGGGGGGAACACCGGGGAGCTGTTTTTT
CDR3: CASSDSPGGNTGELFF

length: 15
V: TRBV5-5
size: .
D: TRBD1
J: TRBJ2-2
DNA: TGTGCCAGCAGCTTGGTCCCAGGGGGATCCGGGGAGCTGTTTTTT
CDR3: CASSLVPGGSGELFF

length: 15
V: TRBV7-9
size: .
D: .
J: TRBJ2-3
DNA: TGTGCCAGCAGCTTAGTAATAGCGAGCACAGATACGCAGTATTTT
CDR3: CASSLVIASTDTQYF

length: 13
V: TRBV27
size: .
D: .
J: TRBJ1-1
DNA: TGTGCCAGCAGTTTTGCAGGGAACACTGAAGCTTTCTTT
CDR3: CASSFAGNTEAFF

length: 15
V: TRBV5-1
size: once
D: .
J: TRBJ2-2
DNA: TGCGCCAGCAGCGTGGGACCCGCGGGGACCGGGGAGCTGTTTTTT
CDR3: CASSVGPAGTGELFF

length: 15
V: TRBV27
size: .
D: TRBD1
J: TRBJ2-5
DNA: TGTGCCAGCAGTCCGGGACAGGGGGAACAAGAGACCCAGTACTTC
CDR3: CASSPGQGEQETQYF

length: 17
V: TRBV21-1
size: .
D: .
J: TRBJ2-7
DNA: TGTGCCAGCAGCAAAGTTCCACCCGGGACAGGGGGGGCCGAGCAGTACTTC
CDR3: CASSKVPPGTGGAEQYF

length: 13
V: TRBV6-1
size: .
D: .
J: TRBJ2-7
DNA: TGTGCCAGCAGTCTGCAGGGGAAGTACGAGCAGTACTTC
CDR3: CASSLQGKYEQYF

length: 17
V: TRBV9
size: .
D: .
J: TRBJ1-4
DNA: TGTGCCAGCAGCGTCGGGCAGGGAAGTGGGACTAATGAAAAACTGTTTTTT
CDR3: CASSVGQGSGTNEKLFF

length: 13
V: TRBV6-1
size: .
D: TRBD2
J: TRBJ2-1
DNA: TGTGCCAGCTTTAGTAGCGGGAGGGCCCGTCAGTTCTTC
CDR3: CASFSSGRARQFF

length: 13
V: TRBV18
size: .
D: .
J: TRBJ1-4
DNA: TGTGCCAGCTCACCAGAGAGGGGCGGAAAACTGTTTTTT
CDR3: CASSPERGGKLFF

length: 13
V: TRBV4-1
size: few
D: .
J: TRBJ2-7
DNA: TGCGCCAGCAGCCAAACGACTAGCTACGAGCAGTACTTC
CDR3: CASSQTTSYEQYF

length: 17
V: TRBV6-1
size: .
D: .
J: TRBJ1-2
DNA: TGTGCCAGCAGTGAAGCGCTTCGACGGACAGTCGGGAATGGCTACACCTTC
CDR3: CASSEALRRTVGNGYTF

length: 14
V: TRBV19
size: .
D: .
J: TRBJ2-1
DNA: TGTGCCAGTAGTATAGTGTTGGGACAATGGGAGCAGTTCTTC
CDR3: CASSIVLGQWEQFF

length: 14
V: TRBV19
size: .
D: .
J: TRBJ2-7
DNA: TGTGCCAGTAGTATAGGTGACACCCCCTACGAGCAGTACTTC
CDR3: CASSIGDTPYEQYF

length: 11
V: TRBV18
size: .
D: .
J: TRBJ1-1
DNA: TGTGCCAGCTCACTAGATAGTGAAGCTTTCTTT
CDR3: CASSLDSEAFF

length: 13
V: TRBV6-5
size: .
D: TRBD1
J: TRBJ1-1
DNA: TGTGCCAGCGGGACAGGGGGGCCAACTGAAGCTTTCTTT
CDR3: CASGTGGPTEAFF

length: 13
V: TRBV15
size: .
D: .
J: TRBJ1-2
DNA: TGTGCCACCAGCAGAGCCGGGACCTATGGCTACACCTTC
CDR3: CATSRAGTYGYTF

length: 15
V: TRBV19
size: .
D: TRBD1
J: TRBJ1-2
DNA: TGTGCCAGTAGACCCCGGGACAGGGAAAACTATGGCTACACCTTC
CDR3: CASRPRDRENYGYTF

length: 16
V: TRBV30
size: .
D: .
J: TRBJ1-4
DNA: TGTGCCTGGAGTGTATTAGGATTCGGGAAAAATGAAAAACTGTTTTTT
CDR3: CAWSVLGFGKNEKLFF

length: 15
V: TRBV6-1
size: .
D: .
J: TRBJ2-1
DNA: TGTGCCAGCAGTTTAGCCGGGGCTGTCTACAATGAGCAGTTCTTC
CDR3: CASSLAGAVYNEQFF

length: 15
V: TRBV5-1
size: .
D: TRBD1
J: TRBJ2-1
DNA: TGCGCCAGCAGCTTGGAGGGACAGTTGAACAATGAGCAGTTCTTC
CDR3: CASSLEGQLNNEQFF